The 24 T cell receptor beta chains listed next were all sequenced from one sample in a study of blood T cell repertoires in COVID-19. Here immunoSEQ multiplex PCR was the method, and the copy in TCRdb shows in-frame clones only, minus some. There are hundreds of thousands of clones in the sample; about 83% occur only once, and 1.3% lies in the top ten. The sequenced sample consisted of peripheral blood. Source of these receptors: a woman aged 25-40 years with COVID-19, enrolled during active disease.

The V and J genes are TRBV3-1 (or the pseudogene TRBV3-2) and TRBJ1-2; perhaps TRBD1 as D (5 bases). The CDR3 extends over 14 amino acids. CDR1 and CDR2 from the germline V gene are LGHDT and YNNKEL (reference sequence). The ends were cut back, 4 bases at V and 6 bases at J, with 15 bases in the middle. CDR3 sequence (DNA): TGTGCCAGCAGCCGAGAATCAGCCAGGGATGGCTACACCTTC. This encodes CASSRESARDGYTF.

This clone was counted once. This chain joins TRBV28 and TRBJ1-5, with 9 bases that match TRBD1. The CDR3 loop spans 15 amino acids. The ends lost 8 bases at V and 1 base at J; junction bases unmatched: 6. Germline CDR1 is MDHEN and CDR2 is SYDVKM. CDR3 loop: CASWGTGLSNQPQHF. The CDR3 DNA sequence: TGTGCCAGCTGGGGGACAGGGCTGAGCAATCAGCCCCAGCATTTT. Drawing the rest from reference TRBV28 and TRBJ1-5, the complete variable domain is DVKVTQSSRYLVKRTGEKVFLECVQDMDHENMFWYRQDPGLGLRLIYFSYDVKMKEKGDIPEGYSVSREKKERFSLILESASTNQTSMYLCASWGTGLSNQPQHFGDGTRLSIL.

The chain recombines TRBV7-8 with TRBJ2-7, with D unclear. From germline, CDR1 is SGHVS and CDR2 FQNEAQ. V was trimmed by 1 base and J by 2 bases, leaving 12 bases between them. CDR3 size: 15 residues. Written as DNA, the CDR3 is TGTGCCAGCAGCTTAGGTGGTACCCTAACCTACGAGCAGTACTTC. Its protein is CASSLGGTLTYEQYF.

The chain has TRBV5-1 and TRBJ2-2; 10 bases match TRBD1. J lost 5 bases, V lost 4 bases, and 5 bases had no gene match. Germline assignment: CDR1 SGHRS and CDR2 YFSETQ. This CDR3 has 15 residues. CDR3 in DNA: TGCGCCAGCAGCCTGGGGACAGGGGCTACCGGGGAGCTGTTTTTT. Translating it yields CASSLGTGATGELFF.

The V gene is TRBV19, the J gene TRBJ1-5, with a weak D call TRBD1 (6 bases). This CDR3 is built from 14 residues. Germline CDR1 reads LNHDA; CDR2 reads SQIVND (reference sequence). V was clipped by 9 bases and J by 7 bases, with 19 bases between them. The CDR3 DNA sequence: TGTGCCAGCAACCCGGGACACCTCCGACAGCCCCAGCATTTT. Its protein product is CASNPGHLRQPQHF.

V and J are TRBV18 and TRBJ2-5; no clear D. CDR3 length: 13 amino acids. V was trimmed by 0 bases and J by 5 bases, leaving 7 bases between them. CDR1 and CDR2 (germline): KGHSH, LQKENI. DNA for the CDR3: TGTGCCAGCTCACCACCTCTTCGGGAGACCCAGTACTTC. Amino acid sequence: CASSPPLRETQYF.

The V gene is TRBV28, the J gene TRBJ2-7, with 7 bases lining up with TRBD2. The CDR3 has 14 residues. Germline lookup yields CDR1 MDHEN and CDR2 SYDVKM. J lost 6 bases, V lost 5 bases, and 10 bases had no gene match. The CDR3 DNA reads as TGTGCCAGCAGTCCCGGGACTACCAAGTCCGAGCAGTACTTC. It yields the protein CASSPGTTKSEQYF.

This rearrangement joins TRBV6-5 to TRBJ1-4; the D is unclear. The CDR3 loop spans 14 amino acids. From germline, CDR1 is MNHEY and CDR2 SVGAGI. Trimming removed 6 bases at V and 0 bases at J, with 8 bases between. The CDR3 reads CASSPTSTNEKLFF. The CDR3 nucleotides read TGTGCCAGCAGCCCCACATCAACTAATGAAAAACTGTTTTTT.

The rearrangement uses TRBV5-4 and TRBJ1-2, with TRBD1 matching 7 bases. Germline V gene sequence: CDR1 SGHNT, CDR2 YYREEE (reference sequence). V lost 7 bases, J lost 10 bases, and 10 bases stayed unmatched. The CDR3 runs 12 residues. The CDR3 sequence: CASQGDSEDYTF. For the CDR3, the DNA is TGTGCCAGCCAGGGGGACAGTGAAGACTACACCTTC.

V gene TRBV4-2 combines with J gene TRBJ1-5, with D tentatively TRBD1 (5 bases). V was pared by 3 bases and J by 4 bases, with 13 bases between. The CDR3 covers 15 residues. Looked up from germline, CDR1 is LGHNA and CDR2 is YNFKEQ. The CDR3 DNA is TGTGCCAGCAGCCAGCGGCGGGGGGGAAATCAGCCCCAGCATTTT. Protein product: CASSQRRGGNQPQHF.

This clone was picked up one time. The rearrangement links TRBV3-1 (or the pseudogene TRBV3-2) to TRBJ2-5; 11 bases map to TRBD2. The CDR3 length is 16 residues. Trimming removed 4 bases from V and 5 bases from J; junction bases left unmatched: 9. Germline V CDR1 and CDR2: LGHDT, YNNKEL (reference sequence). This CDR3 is CASSRGTSGEWETQYF. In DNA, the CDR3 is TGTGCCAGCAGCCGGGGGACTAGCGGCGAATGGGAGACCCAGTACTTC.

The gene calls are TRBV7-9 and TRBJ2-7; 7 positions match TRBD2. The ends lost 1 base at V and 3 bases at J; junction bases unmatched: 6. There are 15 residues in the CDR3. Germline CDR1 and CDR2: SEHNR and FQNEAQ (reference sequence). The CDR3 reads CASSLGRGVHYEQYF. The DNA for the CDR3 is TGTGCCAGCAGCTTAGGCCGGGGGGTCCACTACGAGCAGTACTTC.

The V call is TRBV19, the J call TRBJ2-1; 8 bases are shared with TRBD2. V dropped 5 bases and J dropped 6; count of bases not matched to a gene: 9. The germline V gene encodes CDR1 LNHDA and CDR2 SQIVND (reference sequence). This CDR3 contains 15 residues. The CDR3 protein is CASSVGTRGLNEQFF. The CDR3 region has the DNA TGTGCCAGTAGTGTCGGGACTAGAGGCCTCAATGAGCAGTTCTTC.

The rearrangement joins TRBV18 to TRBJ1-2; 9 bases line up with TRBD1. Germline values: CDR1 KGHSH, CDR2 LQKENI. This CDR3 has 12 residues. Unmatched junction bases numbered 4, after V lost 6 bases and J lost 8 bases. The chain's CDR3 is CASSGDRDGYTF. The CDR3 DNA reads TGTGCCAGCTCCGGGGACAGGGACGGCTACACCTTC.

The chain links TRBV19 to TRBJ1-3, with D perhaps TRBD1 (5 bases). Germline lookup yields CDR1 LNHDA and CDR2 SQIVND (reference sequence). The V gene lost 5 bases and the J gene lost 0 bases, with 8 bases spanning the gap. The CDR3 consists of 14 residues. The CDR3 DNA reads TGTGCCAGTAGTCCCGACAGCTCTGGAAACACCATATATTTT. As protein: CASSPDSSGNTIYF.

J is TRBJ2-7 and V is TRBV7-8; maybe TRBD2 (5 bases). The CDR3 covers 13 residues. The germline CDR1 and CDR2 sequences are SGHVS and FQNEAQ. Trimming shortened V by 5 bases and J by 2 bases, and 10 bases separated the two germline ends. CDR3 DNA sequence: TGTGCCAGCAGCGCAGCCGGGACCTACGAGCAGTACTTC. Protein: CASSAAGTYEQYF.

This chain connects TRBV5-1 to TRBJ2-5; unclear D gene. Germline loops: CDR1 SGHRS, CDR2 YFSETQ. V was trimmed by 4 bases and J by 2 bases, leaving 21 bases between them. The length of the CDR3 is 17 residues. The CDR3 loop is CASSLGDMAAQQETQYF. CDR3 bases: TGCGCCAGCAGCCTGGGTGACATGGCAGCCCAACAAGAGACCCAGTACTTC.

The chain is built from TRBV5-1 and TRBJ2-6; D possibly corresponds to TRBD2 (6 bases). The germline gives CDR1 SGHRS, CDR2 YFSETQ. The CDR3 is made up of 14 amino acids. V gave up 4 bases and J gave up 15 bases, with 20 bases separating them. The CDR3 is CASSIRDSQEGLTF. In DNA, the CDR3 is TGCGCCAGCAGCATTCGGGACTCCCAAGAGGGCCTGACTTTC.

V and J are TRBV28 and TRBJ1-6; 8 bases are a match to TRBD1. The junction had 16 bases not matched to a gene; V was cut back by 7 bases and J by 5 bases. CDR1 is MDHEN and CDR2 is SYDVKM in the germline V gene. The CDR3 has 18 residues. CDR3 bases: TGTGCCAGCACCACACCCGACAGGGGAGGATGGAATAATTCACCCCTCCACTTT. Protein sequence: CASTTPDRGGWNNSPLHF. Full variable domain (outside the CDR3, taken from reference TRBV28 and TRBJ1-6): DVKVTQSSRYLVKRTGEKVFLECVQDMDHENMFWYRQDPGLGLRLIYFSYDVKMKEKGDIPEGYSVSREKKERFSLILESASTNQTSMYLCASTTPDRGGWNNSPLHFGNGTRLTVT.

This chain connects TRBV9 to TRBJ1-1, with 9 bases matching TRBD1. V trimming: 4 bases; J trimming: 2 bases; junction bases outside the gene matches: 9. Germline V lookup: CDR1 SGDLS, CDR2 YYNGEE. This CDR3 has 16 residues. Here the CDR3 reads CASSSGQGSPNTEAFF. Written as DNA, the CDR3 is TGTGCCAGCAGCTCGGGACAGGGCTCTCCTAACACTGAAGCTTTCTTT. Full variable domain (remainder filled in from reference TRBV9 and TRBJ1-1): DSGVTQTPKHLITATGQRVTLRCSPRSGDLSVYWYQQSLDQGLQFLIQYYNGEERAKGNILERFSAQQFPDLHSELNLSSLELGDSALYFCASSSGQGSPNTEAFFGQGTRLTVV.

The CDR3, as DNA: TGCAGCGTTGAGGGGAGCCACGGTGAAAAACTGTTTTTT. This sequence encodes CSVEGSHGEKLFF. The rearrangement joins TRBV29-1 to TRBJ1-4; no clear D gene. Trimming stripped 3 bases from V and 7 bases from J, with 12 bases between. Germline V CDR1 and CDR2: SQVTM, ANQGSEA. The CDR3 is 13 residues long.

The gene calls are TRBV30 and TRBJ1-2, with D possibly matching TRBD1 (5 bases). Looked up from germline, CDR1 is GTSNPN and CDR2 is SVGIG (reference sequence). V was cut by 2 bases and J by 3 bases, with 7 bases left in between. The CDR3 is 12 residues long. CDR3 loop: CAWSPRDYGYTF. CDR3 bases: TGTGCCTGGAGTCCCAGGGACTATGGCTACACCTTC.

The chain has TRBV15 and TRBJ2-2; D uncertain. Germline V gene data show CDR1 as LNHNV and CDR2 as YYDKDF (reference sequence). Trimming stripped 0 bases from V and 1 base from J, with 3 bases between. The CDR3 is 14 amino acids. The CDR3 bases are TGTGCCACCAGCAGAGATCGGAACACCGGGGAGCTGTTTTTT. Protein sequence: CATSRDRNTGELFF.

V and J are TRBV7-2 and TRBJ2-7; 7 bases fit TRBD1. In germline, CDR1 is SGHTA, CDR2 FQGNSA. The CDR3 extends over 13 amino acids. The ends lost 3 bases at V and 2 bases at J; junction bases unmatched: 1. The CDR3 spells CASSFGTAYEQYF. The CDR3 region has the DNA TGTGCCAGCAGCTTCGGGACAGCCTACGAGCAGTACTTC.